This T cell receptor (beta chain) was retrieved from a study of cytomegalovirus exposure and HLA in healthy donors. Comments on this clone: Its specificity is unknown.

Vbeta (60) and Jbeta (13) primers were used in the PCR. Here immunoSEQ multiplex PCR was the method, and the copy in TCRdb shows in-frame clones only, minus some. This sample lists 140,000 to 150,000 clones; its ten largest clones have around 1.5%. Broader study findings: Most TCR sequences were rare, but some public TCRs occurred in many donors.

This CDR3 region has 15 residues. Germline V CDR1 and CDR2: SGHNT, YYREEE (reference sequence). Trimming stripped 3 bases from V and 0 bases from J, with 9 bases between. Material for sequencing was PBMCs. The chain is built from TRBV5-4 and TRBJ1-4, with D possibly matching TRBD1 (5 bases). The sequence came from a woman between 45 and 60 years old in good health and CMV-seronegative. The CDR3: CASSSQGATNEKLFF. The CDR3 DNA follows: TGTGCCAGCAGCTCGCAGGGCGCAACTAATGAAAAACTGTTTTTT.